The sequence of this T cell receptor (beta chain) was determined in a study of cytomegalovirus exposure and HLA in healthy donors. Looking at the study overall: In an early release, HLA-typed donors contributed tens of millions of unique TCR sequences.

The CDR3 extends over 17 amino acids. Germline CDR1 reads SGHTA; CDR2 reads FQGTGA. Trimming removed 2 bases from V and 7 bases from J; junction bases left unmatched: 9. Study-wide results and limits: Confirmation was obtained in vitro that a few CMV-associated chains are specific for CMV antigens. The authors listed 150 or so TCR beta chains as cytomegalovirus-associated. When the data were analyzed later, several of the most significant clusters appeared to be linked to common viral pathogens.

PCR used 60 Vbeta primers and 13 Jbeta primers. Clones were sequenced by immunoSEQ multiplex PCR, and TCRdb holds only the in-frame ones, with some missing. The repertoire holds 75,000 to 95,000 clones, 80% to 90% seen once, with 5.5% to 6.5% in the top ten. As concerns this clone: Its antigen is currently unknown.

This chain links TRBV7-3 with TRBJ2-1, with 12 bases identical to TRBD1. What was sequenced was PBMCs. The origin of this receptor is a woman aged 18 to 35 in good health and CMV-seropositive. DNA for the CDR3: TGTGCCAGCAGCTTATTGGTTGGGACAGGGGGCCTTAATGAGCAGTTCTTC. Its protein product is CASSLLVGTGGLNEQFF.